The 28 T cell receptor beta chains below all came from one sample that was sequenced in a study of control samples from healthy donors and cancer patients. Sequencing was performed with immunoSEQ multiplex PCR; in TCRdb, only in-frame clones are kept and a portion is missing. Among 130,000 or so clones listed, 91% were seen once. The source material was blood. All receptors derive from a man between 18 and 35 years old in good health.

The V call is TRBV30, the J call TRBJ1-1; D unclear. This CDR3 is built from 15 residues. Trimming took off 5 bases at V and 1 base at J, with 17 bases between the two ends. Germline V gene sequence: CDR1 GTSNPN, CDR2 SVGIG (reference sequence). CDR3 sequence (DNA): TGTGCCTGGCCCCTTCCTTGGGTGAGGAACACTGAAGCTTTCTTT. It translates to CAWPLPWVRNTEAFF.

The CDR3 here is CASSPIPTGGPSYEQYF. The CDR3 DNA reads TGTGCCAGCAGCCCCATTCCGACCGGGGGGCCCTCCTACGAGCAGTACTTC. The chain combines TRBV11-2 with TRBJ2-7; tentative D call: TRBD2 (7 bases). The CDR3 contains 17 residues. V lost 5 bases and J lost 0, with 20 bases in between. Germline lookup yields CDR1 SGHAT and CDR2 FQNNGV.

The genes are TRBV4-2 and TRBJ2-5; D may be TRBD2 (7 bases). The CDR3 consists of 17 residues. Per the germline V gene, CDR1 is LGHNA and CDR2 is YNFKEQ. Trimming pared 0 bases from V and 4 bases from J, leaving 18 bases between. The CDR3 reads CASSQEKGGGRGETQYF. CDR3 nucleotide sequence: TGTGCCAGCAGCCAAGAAAAAGGGGGGGGCCGGGGAGAGACCCAGTACTTC.

The chain recombines TRBV18 with TRBJ1-1; tentatively, D is TRBD1 (6 bases). V was shortened by 2 bases and J by 4 bases, with 20 bases between the two germline ends. This CDR3 spans 17 amino acids. CDR1 and CDR2 (germline): KGHSH, LQKENI. CDR3 in amino acids: CASSPTSGQTRITEAFF. CDR3 sequence (DNA): TGTGCCAGCTCACCAACCTCGGGACAAACCCGGATCACTGAAGCTTTCTTT.

This clone was recorded once. The V gene is TRBV5-1, the J gene TRBJ1-2; D not certain. The CDR3 sequence is 14 residues long. Looked up from germline, CDR1 is SGHRS and CDR2 is YFSETQ. The V end lost 4 bases, the J end lost 0 bases, and 10 bases lay between the germline ends. The CDR3 coding sequence is TGCGCCAGCAGCGACGGACGCTCTAACTATGGCTACACCTTC. Its protein is CASSDGRSNYGYTF.

In its sample, this clone was seen once. The chain has TRBV7-2 and TRBJ2-7, with D hard to call. Germline V gene sequence: CDR1 SGHTA, CDR2 FQGNSA. This CDR3 has 14 amino acids. The V end was cut by 1 base, the J end by 6 bases, with 13 bases between. Here the CDR3 DNA reads TGTGCCAGCAGCTTAGAGTGGGCAGTAGGCGAGCAGTACTTC. Its protein is CASSLEWAVGEQYF.

The gene calls are TRBV3-1 (or the pseudogene TRBV3-2) and TRBJ1-6; D possibly corresponds to TRBD1 (5 bases). CDR1 and CDR2 (germline): LGHDT, YNNKEL (reference sequence). V was shortened by 1 base and J by 0 bases, with 7 bases between the two germline ends. The CDR3 is 16 residues long. In DNA, the CDR3 is TGTGCCAGCAGCCAAGGGGGCAGCTCCTATAATTCACCCCTCCACTTT. This sequence encodes CASSQGGSSYNSPLHF.

The table lists this clone with a count of one. This chain links TRBV5-1 with TRBJ1-1; D is uncertain. The V gene's germline CDR1 is SGHRS and CDR2 YFSETQ. V was trimmed by 3 bases and J by 3 bases, leaving 12 bases between them. There are 14 residues in the CDR3. The CDR3 region has the DNA TGCGCCAGCAGCTCCAGACACTGGGACACTGAAGCTTTCTTT. Its protein product is CASSSRHWDTEAFF.

This rearrangement joins TRBV5-3 to TRBJ1-1; D might be TRBD1 (5 bases). TRBV5-3 is an open reading frame, and its role is uncertain. The ends were cut back, 4 bases at V and 3 bases at J, with 13 bases in the middle. This CDR3 comprises 14 residues. CDR3 amino acids: CARSPLRGDTEAFF. The CDR3 DNA reads as TGTGCCAGAAGCCCACTTAGAGGGGACACTGAAGCTTTCTTT.

This chain connects TRBV27 to TRBJ1-5; no reliable D call. The CDR3 spans 15 residues. Germline V gene sequence: CDR1 MNHEY, CDR2 SMNVEV (reference sequence). The V gene lost 1 base and the J gene lost 0 bases, with 7 bases spanning the gap. The CDR3 region has the DNA TGTGCCAGCAGTTTATTTAAAGATAGCAATCAGCCCCAGCATTTT. The encoded protein is CASSLFKDSNQPQHF.

This chain links TRBV7-2 with TRBJ2-7, with D tentatively TRBD2 (6 bases). The germline gives CDR1 SGHTA, CDR2 FQGNSA. The CDR3 totals 14 residues. The V end was cut by 5 bases, the J end by 2 bases, with 13 bases between. The CDR3 reads CASSQTGGPYEQYF. DNA for the CDR3: TGTGCCAGCAGCCAAACCGGGGGTCCCTACGAGCAGTACTTC.

The rearrangement links TRBV7-6 to TRBJ2-3; tentatively, D is TRBD1 or TRBD2 (5 bases each). Germline V gives CDR1 SGHVS, CDR2 FNYEAQ. The CDR3 is 15 residues long. V was trimmed by 2 bases and J by 2 bases, leaving 11 bases between them. The CDR3 DNA reads as TGTGCCAGCAGCTTAACAGGACTTTTCACAGATACGCAGTATTTT. This encodes CASSLTGLFTDTQYF.

The chain couples TRBV27 to TRBJ1-6; perhaps TRBD1 as D (5 bases). Germline CDR1 is MNHEY and CDR2 is SMNVEV (reference sequence). This CDR3 is built from 17 residues. V shed 1 base and J shed 6 bases, with 16 bases lying between them. CDR3 sequence: CASSLWATPRANSPLHF. CDR3 coding DNA: TGTGCCAGCAGTTTATGGGCGACACCCAGGGCTAATTCACCCCTCCACTTT.

The V call is TRBV19, the J call TRBJ2-3, with TRBD2 matching over 11 bases. Trimming cost V 6 bases and J 2 bases; bases outside gene matches: 10. CDR1 LNHDA and CDR2 SQIVND come from the germline V gene (reference sequence). The CDR3 sequence is 17 residues long. CDR3 DNA sequence: TGTGCCAGTAGCCTTTACTCGGGACTAGCGGACACAGATACGCAGTATTTT. Protein sequence: CASSLYSGLADTDTQYF.

This rearrangement joins TRBV11-2 to TRBJ1-2, with a possible D match to TRBD1 (5 bases). V shed 2 bases and J shed 4 bases, with 11 bases lying between them. Germline loops: CDR1 SGHAT, CDR2 FQNNGV. The CDR3 spans 14 residues. The CDR3 DNA follows: TGTGCCAGCAGCTTATATCAGGGTTCCTATGGCTACACCTTC. Translated, it gives CASSLYQGSYGYTF.

This chain connects TRBV21-1 to TRBJ1-3; the D call of TRBD1 is as the table states it, not checked on the DNA. TRBV21-1 is flagged as a pseudogene. The CDR3 contains 17 residues. CDR3 protein: CASREKGTGTSGNTIYF. In DNA form, the CDR3 reads TGTGCCAGCAGGGAAAAGGGGACAGGGACCTCTGGAAACACCATATATTTT.

The chain uses TRBV4-1 and TRBJ2-7; D is ambiguous. Trimming pared 6 bases from V and 0 bases from J, leaving 21 bases between. Germline-derived CDR1 and CDR2 are MGHRA and YSYEKL. CDR3 length equals 17 residues. In DNA form, the CDR3 reads TGCGCCAGCAGACCTGTCCTGAAGACGGATCTCTCCTACGAGCAGTACTTC. Its translation is CASRPVLKTDLSYEQYF.

The chain recombines TRBV5-1 with TRBJ1-6, with a weak D call TRBD1 (5 bases). The germline V gene has CDR1 SGHRS and CDR2 YFSETQ. The CDR3 is 15 amino acids. V lost 2 bases and J lost 2, with 8 bases in between. This CDR3 is CASSLQETYNSPLHF. The CDR3 nucleotides are TGCGCCAGCAGCTTACAGGAGACCTATAATTCACCCCTCCACTTT.

The chain recombines TRBV9 with TRBJ2-5, with a tentative D call TRBD1 (6 bases). The V gene lost 3 bases and the J gene lost 1 base, with 13 bases spanning the gap. The germline V gene has CDR1 SGDLS and CDR2 YYNGEE. This CDR3 is built from 15 residues. The CDR3 DNA reads as TGTGCCAGCAGCGGTGGGGGACATCCCCAAGAGACCCAGTACTTC. Translation: CASSGGGHPQETQYF.

This clone was found a few times. The V call is TRBV11-2, the J call TRBJ2-6, with TRBD1 identical over 7 bases. Looked up from germline, CDR1 is SGHAT and CDR2 is FQNNGV. The CDR3 contains 19 residues. J lost 0 bases, V lost 6 bases, and 14 bases had no gene match. The DNA for the CDR3 is TGTGCCAGCAGTCACATCACCCAGGGACAGACCTCTGGGGCCAACGTCCTGACTTTC. Its protein product is CASSHITQGQTSGANVLTF. Based on the CDR3 plus reference TRBV11-2 and TRBJ2-6, the full variable domain is EAGVAQSPRYKIIEKRQSVAFWCNPISGHATLYWYQQILGQGPKLLIQFQNNGVVDDSQLPKDRFSAERLKGVDSTLKIQPAKLEDSAVYLCASSHITQGQTSGANVLTFGAGSRLTVL.

This clone was seen only once. The chain carries TRBV4-2 and TRBJ2-5, with 15 bases aligning to TRBD2. V dropped 1 base and J dropped 0; count of bases not matched to a gene: 18. Looked up from germline, CDR1 is LGHNA and CDR2 is YNFKEQ. The CDR3 loop spans 23 amino acids. CDR3 sequence: CASSQGFINKWTSGGGYQETQYF. CDR3 sequence (DNA): TGTGCCAGCAGCCAAGGTTTTATAAATAAATGGACTAGCGGGGGGGGATACCAAGAGACCCAGTACTTC.

This chain links TRBV5-4 with TRBJ2-2; D gene ambiguous. This CDR3 region has 14 residues. CDR1 is SGHNT and CDR2 is YYREEE in the germline V gene (reference sequence). V dropped 2 bases and J dropped 6 bases, with 11 bases sitting between them. CDR3 bases: TGTGCCAGCAGCTTTAGCCAGACCCCCGGGGAGCTGTTTTTT. Protein: CASSFSQTPGELFF.

The rearrangement joins TRBV3-1 (or the pseudogene TRBV3-2) to TRBJ1-2; the match to TRBD1 covers 8 bases. Germline loops: CDR1 LGHDT, CDR2 YNNKEL (reference sequence). V lost 3 bases to trimming and J lost 4 bases; unmatched junction nucleotides: 7. The CDR3 loop spans 15 amino acids. The CDR3 DNA reads TGTGCCAGCAGCCATCAGGACAGGGCATCCTATGGCTACACCTTC. This sequence encodes CASSHQDRASYGYTF.

This chain links TRBV11-2 with TRBJ2-7; TRBD1 might be the D (6 bases). The germline CDR1 and CDR2 sequences are SGHAT and FQNNGV. The CDR3 is 15 amino acids. V was shortened by 0 bases and J by 0 bases, with 9 bases between the two germline ends. The CDR3 DNA is TGTGCCAGCAGCTTAGATCCAGGGGCCTCCTACGAGCAGTACTTC. It yields the protein CASSLDPGASYEQYF.

The chain has TRBV6-1 and TRBJ2-7; 11 positions agree with TRBD2. From germline, CDR1 is MNHNS and CDR2 SASEGT. J gave up 2 bases and V 0 bases, and 0 bases lay outside the gene matches. The CDR3 has 15 residues. The CDR3 reads CASSEAGLAAYEQYF. DNA of the CDR3: TGTGCCAGCAGTGAAGCGGGACTAGCGGCCTACGAGCAGTACTTC.

This chain links TRBV6-5 with TRBJ1-5, with D possibly TRBD1 on 6 matching bases. The V end lost 0 bases, the J end lost 6 bases, and 12 bases lay between the germline ends. Germline V gives CDR1 MNHEY, CDR2 SVGAGI. This CDR3 is built from 15 residues. CDR3 bases: TGTGCCAGCAGTTACTCTGGGGGGGCGGGTCAGCCCCAGCATTTT. As protein: CASSYSGGAGQPQHF.

The rearrangement links TRBV4-1 to TRBJ1-1; 8 bases agree with TRBD1. Germline V lookup: CDR1 MGHRA, CDR2 YSYEKL. The junction had 2 bases not matched to a gene; V was cut back by 1 base and J by 7 bases. There are 13 residues in the CDR3. The CDR3 spells CASSQVQGVEAFF. In DNA form, the CDR3 reads TGCGCCAGCAGCCAAGTACAGGGGGTTGAAGCTTTCTTT.

V is TRBV6-6 and J is TRBJ1-5, with D tentatively TRBD1 (5 bases). Germline V CDR1 and CDR2: MNHNY, SVGAGI (reference sequence). The CDR3 is 13 residues long. Trimming pared 5 bases from V and 3 bases from J, leaving 8 bases between. In nucleotides, the CDR3 is TGTGCCAGCAGTGACAGAGACAATCAGCCCCAGCATTTT. This translates into CASSDRDNQPQHF.